The rows below give T cell receptor beta chains drawn from one sample of a study of CXCR3-negative and CXCR3-positive naive CD8 T cells. Following a re-call of the 5' RACE reads, TCRdb has one entry per CDR3 protein and lacks DNA. The sample totals 150,000 or so distinct CDR3 sequences. Sequencing was carried out using naive CXCR3+ CD8+ T cells from blood. The receptors shown here come from a human donor in good health. Some clones in this sample may be carry-over from other donors' samples. Both conserved end residues are part of each CDR3.

J gene,V gene,CDR3 protein
TRBJ2-1,TRBV14,CASSQVPVLSSYNEQFF
TRBJ1-2,TRBV4-3,CASSQDPEGLYGYTF
TRBJ2-7,TRBV12-3/TRBV12-4,CASRPPSSYEQYF
TRBJ2-3,TRBV20-1,CSARDFKGGGPSDTQYF
TRBJ1-3,TRBV7-6,CASSLEDRVIGSCGNTIYF
TRBJ1-1,TRBV30,CAWSSGTGAIEAFF
TRBJ2-7,TRBV2,CASRGLAGVLEQYF
TRBJ1-2,TRBV12-3/TRBV12-4,CASSPRSANYGYTF
TRBJ2-7,TRBV28,CASSLLGRAYEQYF
TRBJ2-7,TRBV7-9,CASSAGFGYEHYF
TRBJ2-1,TRBV7-9,CASRPKLAGANNEQFF
TRBJ2-1,TRBV7-3,CASSLERGGGADNEQFF